This T cell receptor beta chain is from a study of blood T cell repertoires in COVID-19. Turning to the study itself: T cells, B-cell-depleted T cells, or PBMCs provided the cDNA or gDNA that served as material.

In germline, CDR1 is LGHDT, CDR2 YNNKEL (reference sequence). This CDR3 has 14 amino acids. V gave up 6 bases and J gave up 5 bases, with 11 bases separating them. In the study's own analysis: Counts of nucleated cells, estimated from reference gene primer amplification, were obtained. Repertoires were generated with immunoSEQ multiplex PCR, while TCRdb's copy carries only in-frame clones and drops some. Clonal size and the V and J genes are those of that table, whereas D and trimming came from the DNA. Of a few hundred thousand clones in the sample, 85% to 90% were seen once. This clone appeared once.

Sample: peripheral blood. The rearrangement uses TRBV3-1 (or the pseudogene TRBV3-2) and TRBJ1-6; weak D call: TRBD1 (6 bases). The sequence derives from a man in his 60s with acute or convalescent COVID-19. CDR3 region: CASRLNRDNSPLHF. The DNA of the CDR3 is TGTGCCAGCAGGCTTAACAGGGATAATTCACCCCTCCACTTT.